What follows are 4 T cell receptor beta chains derived from one specimen sequenced in a study of blood T cell repertoires in COVID-19. Produced via immunoSEQ multiplex PCR; TCRdb's table is partial and in-frame only. The sample lists fewer than 65,000 clones, roughly 85% seen once, with around 18% in the top ten. The sample was peripheral blood. The origin of the receptors is a human donor in a cohort sampled during active COVID-19.

This chain connects TRBV11-2 to TRBJ1-6; no firm D call. Germline CDR1 is SGHAT and CDR2 is FQNNGV. V lost 4 bases, J lost 6 bases, and 7 bases lay in between. The CDR3 runs 13 residues. The CDR3 nucleotides are TGTGCCAGCAGCTCGCAGATTAATTCACCCCTCCACTTT. Translated, it gives CASSSQINSPLHF. Full variable domain (outside the CDR3, taken from reference TRBV11-2 and TRBJ1-6): EAGVAQSPRYKIIEKRQSVAFWCNPISGHATLYWYQQILGQGPKLLIQFQNNGVVDDSQLPKDRFSAERLKGVDSTLKIQPAKLEDSAVYLCASSSQINSPLHFGNGTRLTVT.

V is TRBV18 and J is TRBJ1-5; D unclear. The CDR3 has 13 residues. The V end lost 1 base, the J end lost 5 bases, and 6 bases lay between the germline ends. Germline CDR1 is KGHSH and CDR2 is LQKENI. This chain's CDR3 is CASSPQRDQPQHF. The CDR3 DNA reads TGTGCCAGCTCACCACAGCGAGATCAGCCCCAGCATTTT.

This sequence joins TRBV5-4 and TRBJ1-4; D not certain. The germline V and J ends were trimmed by 0 bases and 12 bases, with 12 bases remaining between them. Germline values: CDR1 SGHNT, CDR2 YYREEE (reference sequence). This CDR3 has 13 residues. The CDR3 coding sequence is TGTGCCAGCAGCTTGGCCGCGGGAGCGCAACTGTTTTTT. Translated, it gives CASSLAAGAQLFF.

V is TRBV21-1 and J is TRBJ2-7; the D call of TRBD1 is as the table states it, not checked on the DNA. TRBV21-1 is a pseudogene locus. The CDR3 length is 18 residues. The CDR3 here is CASSRKGARTGESYEQYF. The CDR3 bases are TGTGCCAGCAGCCGAAAGGGGGCGAGGACAGGGGAATCCTACGAGCAGTACTTC.